This is a list of T cell receptor beta chains from one sample in a study of T cells after posttransplantation cyclophosphamide. Sequenced by immunoSEQ multiplex PCR; TCRdb stores in-frame clones only, minus some. In total the sample includes roughly 41,000 clones, none of them seen once. Input material: PBMCs. The receptor source for this set is a man aged 30 to 45 in good health and a related stem cell transplant donor. The CDR3 runs from the conserved cysteine through the conserved F or W. D genes are given only for firm matches. Not every row has a clone size; where given, it reads once, few, many or a size class.

j_gene: TRBJ2-1
abundance: many
v_gene: TRBV7-9
d_gene: -
CDR3aa: CASSRGSSYNEQFF
CDR3nt: TGTGCCAGCAGCAGGGGGAGCTCCTACAATGAGCAGTTCTTC

j_gene: TRBJ2-7
abundance: -
v_gene: TRBV29-1
d_gene: TRBD2
CDR3aa: CSVDRGEGYEQYF
CDR3nt: TGCAGCGTTGATCGGGGGGAAGGCTACGAGCAGTACTTC

j_gene: TRBJ1-6
abundance: few
v_gene: TRBV14
d_gene: -
CDR3aa: CASSQGTSGVYNSPLHF
CDR3nt: TGTGCCAGCAGCCAAGGAACCTCAGGGGTGTACAATTCACCCCTCCACTTT

j_gene: TRBJ1-4
abundance: many
v_gene: TRBV18
d_gene: TRBD1
CDR3aa: CASSSDRGGKEKLFF
CDR3nt: TGTGCCAGCTCGTCCGACAGGGGGGGAAAAGAAAAACTGTTTTTT

j_gene: TRBJ1-1
abundance: few
v_gene: TRBV25-1
d_gene: TRBD1
CDR3aa: CASRETGVYTEAFF
CDR3nt: TGTGCCAGCAGGGAAACAGGGGTTTACACTGAAGCTTTCTTT

j_gene: TRBJ2-7
abundance: many
v_gene: TRBV19
d_gene: -
CDR3aa: CASSIRFGAVYEQYF
CDR3nt: TGTGCCAGTAGTATCCGGTTTGGTGCCGTCTACGAGCAGTACTTC

j_gene: TRBJ2-1
abundance: many
v_gene: TRBV24-1
d_gene: -
CDR3aa: CATSDLQGLNEQFF
CDR3nt: TGTGCCACCAGTGATTTGCAGGGATTAAATGAGCAGTTCTTC

j_gene: TRBJ1-6
abundance: many
v_gene: TRBV10-3
d_gene: -
CDR3aa: CAISEAGENSPLHF
CDR3nt: TGTGCCATCAGTGAGGCCGGGGAGAATTCACCCCTCCACTTT

j_gene: TRBJ2-1
abundance: few
v_gene: TRBV6-4
d_gene: -
CDR3aa: CASSDPRRGVRTPPNEQFF
CDR3nt: TGTGCCAGCAGTGACCCAAGGAGGGGAGTAAGGACCCCCCCCAATGAGCAGTTCTTC

j_gene: TRBJ2-1
abundance: many
v_gene: TRBV5-1
d_gene: -
CDR3aa: CASSYDTHEQFF
CDR3nt: TGCGCCAGCAGCTATGACACCCATGAGCAGTTCTTC

j_gene: TRBJ1-1
abundance: many
v_gene: TRBV18
d_gene: TRBD1
CDR3aa: CASSPTGQVGNTEAFF
CDR3nt: TGTGCCAGCTCACCGACGGGACAGGTGGGAAACACTGAAGCTTTCTTT

j_gene: TRBJ2-3
abundance: many
v_gene: TRBV28
d_gene: TRBD2
CDR3aa: CASSLGLAGAFTDTQYF
CDR3nt: TGTGCCAGCAGTTTGGGACTAGCGGGGGCCTTCACAGATACGCAGTATTTT

j_gene: TRBJ1-3
abundance: many
v_gene: TRBV7-9
d_gene: -
CDR3aa: CASSSSVGSTGNTIYF
CDR3nt: TGTGCCAGCAGCTCCAGCGTCGGGTCGACTGGAAACACCATATATTTT

j_gene: TRBJ1-5
abundance: few
v_gene: TRBV28
d_gene: TRBD1
CDR3aa: CASSLGQGSQPQHF
CDR3nt: TGTGCCAGCAGTCTGGGACAGGGTTCTCAGCCCCAGCATTTT

j_gene: TRBJ2-7
abundance: many
v_gene: TRBV7-3
d_gene: -
CDR3aa: CASSRNQGNEQYF
CDR3nt: TGTGCCAGCAGCCGGAACCAGGGCAACGAGCAGTACTTC

j_gene: TRBJ2-1
abundance: many
v_gene: TRBV7-9
d_gene: -
CDR3aa: CASSPPGLTLLNEQFF
CDR3nt: TGTGCCAGCAGCCCACCCGGGTTGACCCTATTGAATGAGCAGTTCTTC

j_gene: TRBJ2-1
abundance: many
v_gene: TRBV7-2
d_gene: TRBD2
CDR3aa: CASSAGTGTSGLF
CDR3nt: TGTGCCAGCAGCGCAGGAACCGGGACTAGCGGGCTCTTC

j_gene: TRBJ2-2
abundance: many
v_gene: TRBV13
d_gene: -
CDR3aa: CASVGGNTGELFF
CDR3nt: TGTGCCAGCGTGGGGGGAAACACCGGGGAGCTGTTTTTT

j_gene: TRBJ2-3
abundance: few
v_gene: TRBV18
d_gene: TRBD2
CDR3aa: CASSLLAGVGTDTQYF
CDR3nt: TGTGCCAGCTCACTACTAGCGGGGGTAGGAACAGATACGCAGTATTTT

j_gene: TRBJ2-2
abundance: many
v_gene: TRBV5-6
d_gene: TRBD1
CDR3aa: CASSPQTGIGTGELFF
CDR3nt: TGTGCCAGCAGCCCCCAGACAGGGATAGGCACCGGGGAGCTGTTTTTT

j_gene: TRBJ1-5
abundance: many
v_gene: TRBV10-1
d_gene: -
CDR3aa: CASSPSNQPQHF
CDR3nt: TGCGCCAGCAGTCCCTCGAATCAGCCCCAGCATTTT

j_gene: TRBJ2-3
abundance: -
v_gene: TRBV9
d_gene: TRBD2
CDR3aa: CASSVTSGGFTDTQYF
CDR3nt: TGTGCCAGCAGCGTGACTAGCGGGGGTTTCACAGATACGCAGTATTTT

j_gene: TRBJ2-5
abundance: -
v_gene: TRBV11-2
d_gene: -
CDR3aa: CASSLQGTTQETQYF
CDR3nt: TGTGCCAGCAGCTTACAAGGGACAACTCAAGAGACCCAGTACTTC

j_gene: TRBJ2-5
abundance: many
v_gene: TRBV4-2
d_gene: TRBD1
CDR3aa: CASSLKPGQGEETQYF
CDR3nt: TGTGCCAGCAGCCTCAAACCGGGACAGGGAGAAGAGACCCAGTACTTC

j_gene: TRBJ2-5
abundance: few
v_gene: TRBV5-6
d_gene: -
CDR3aa: CASSLHTTGGGTQYF
CDR3nt: TGTGCCAGCAGCTTGCATACGACGGGGGGCGGGACCCAGTACTTC

j_gene: TRBJ2-3
abundance: many
v_gene: TRBV9
d_gene: TRBD2
CDR3aa: CASSASGFTDTQYF
CDR3nt: TGTGCCAGCAGCGCTAGCGGGTTTACAGATACGCAGTATTTT

j_gene: TRBJ2-7
abundance: many
v_gene: TRBV11-2
d_gene: TRBD1
CDR3aa: CASSLGLGRGPFPYEQYF
CDR3nt: TGTGCCAGCAGCTTAGGACTGGGTAGGGGGCCTTTCCCCTACGAGCAGTACTTC

j_gene: TRBJ1-5
abundance: many
v_gene: TRBV6-4
d_gene: -
CDR3aa: CASSDSSRGGQPQHF
CDR3nt: TGTGCCAGCAGTGACTCGTCGAGGGGCGGTCAGCCCCAGCATTTT

j_gene: TRBJ2-2
abundance: many
v_gene: TRBV6-5
d_gene: TRBD1
CDR3aa: CASSQGAGAGELFF
CDR3nt: TGTGCCAGCAGTCAGGGGGCGGGTGCCGGGGAGCTGTTTTTT

j_gene: TRBJ1-4
abundance: many
v_gene: TRBV5-4
d_gene: -
CDR3aa: CASSLSPGLDEKLFF
CDR3nt: TGTGCCAGCAGCTTGTCCCCAGGGCTAGATGAAAAACTGTTTTTT

j_gene: TRBJ2-5
abundance: many
v_gene: TRBV2
d_gene: TRBD1
CDR3aa: CASISRTGVETQYF
CDR3nt: TGTGCCAGCATTAGTAGGACAGGGGTAGAGACCCAGTACTTC

j_gene: TRBJ2-5
abundance: -
v_gene: TRBV6-5
d_gene: TRBD2
CDR3aa: CASSYWRGGLETQYF
CDR3nt: TGTGCCAGCAGTTACTGGCGGGGGGGCCTGGAGACCCAGTACTTC

j_gene: TRBJ2-2
abundance: many
v_gene: TRBV2
d_gene: -
CDR3aa: CASSEGQTNTGELFF
CDR3nt: TGTGCCAGCAGTGAAGGACAGACGAACACCGGGGAGCTGTTTTTT

j_gene: TRBJ1-1
abundance: many
v_gene: TRBV7-2
d_gene: -
CDR3aa: CASSHSTAEAFF
CDR3nt: TGTGCCAGCAGCCATTCTACCGCTGAAGCTTTCTTT

j_gene: TRBJ1-2
abundance: -
v_gene: TRBV12-5
d_gene: TRBD1
CDR3aa: CASGLVQNRGNGYTF
CDR3nt: TGTGCTAGTGGTTTGGTACAAAACAGGGGGAATGGCTACACCTTC

j_gene: TRBJ2-5
abundance: many
v_gene: TRBV5-4
d_gene: TRBD2
CDR3aa: CAIQKTSGGVGETQYF
CDR3nt: TGTGCCATACAAAAGACTAGCGGGGGGGTAGGGGAGACCCAGTACTTC

j_gene: TRBJ1-6
abundance: many
v_gene: TRBV5-6
d_gene: -
CDR3aa: CASSLSHSYNSPLHF
CDR3nt: TGTGCCAGCAGCTTGTCCCACTCCTATAATTCACCCCTCCACTTT

j_gene: TRBJ2-7
abundance: few
v_gene: TRBV5-1
d_gene: -
CDR3aa: CASGLMGGGASYEQYF
CDR3nt: TGCGCCAGCGGATTAATGGGTGGGGGGGCCTCCTACGAGCAGTACTTC

j_gene: TRBJ2-3
abundance: many
v_gene: TRBV19
d_gene: TRBD2
CDR3aa: CASSVGGEATDTQYF
CDR3nt: TGTGCCAGTAGTGTTGGGGGGGAGGCCACAGATACGCAGTATTTT

j_gene: TRBJ1-5
abundance: few
v_gene: TRBV29-1
d_gene: TRBD1
CDR3aa: CSATTGSNQPQHF
CDR3nt: TGCAGCGCCACGACAGGGAGCAATCAGCCCCAGCATTTT

j_gene: TRBJ2-3
abundance: many
v_gene: TRBV2
d_gene: TRBD2
CDR3aa: CASSGAGGPQDTQYF
CDR3nt: TGTGCCAGCAGTGGAGCGGGGGGTCCCCAAGATACGCAGTATTTT

j_gene: TRBJ1-2
abundance: many
v_gene: TRBV12-3/TRBV12-4
d_gene: -
CDR3aa: CASSSEFYGYTF
CDR3nt: TGTGCCAGCAGCTCAGAATTCTATGGCTACACCTTC

j_gene: TRBJ2-5
abundance: few
v_gene: TRBV28
d_gene: TRBD2
CDR3aa: CASSPASGGAETQYF
CDR3nt: TGTGCCAGCAGTCCGGCTAGCGGGGGGGCAGAGACCCAGTACTTC

j_gene: TRBJ2-1
abundance: many
v_gene: TRBV7-9
d_gene: TRBD1
CDR3aa: CASSLLTGDEQFF
CDR3nt: TGTGCCAGCAGTCTCCTCACAGGGGATGAGCAGTTCTTC

j_gene: TRBJ1-6
abundance: many
v_gene: TRBV19
d_gene: -
CDR3aa: CASRTGGSPLHF
CDR3nt: TGTGCCAGTAGGACAGGCGGTTCACCCCTCCACTTT

j_gene: TRBJ2-3
abundance: -
v_gene: TRBV27
d_gene: TRBD2
CDR3aa: CASSPSGSGGPYSTDTQYF
CDR3nt: TGTGCCAGCAGTCCCTCGGGTAGCGGGGGGCCCTATAGCACAGATACGCAGTATTTT